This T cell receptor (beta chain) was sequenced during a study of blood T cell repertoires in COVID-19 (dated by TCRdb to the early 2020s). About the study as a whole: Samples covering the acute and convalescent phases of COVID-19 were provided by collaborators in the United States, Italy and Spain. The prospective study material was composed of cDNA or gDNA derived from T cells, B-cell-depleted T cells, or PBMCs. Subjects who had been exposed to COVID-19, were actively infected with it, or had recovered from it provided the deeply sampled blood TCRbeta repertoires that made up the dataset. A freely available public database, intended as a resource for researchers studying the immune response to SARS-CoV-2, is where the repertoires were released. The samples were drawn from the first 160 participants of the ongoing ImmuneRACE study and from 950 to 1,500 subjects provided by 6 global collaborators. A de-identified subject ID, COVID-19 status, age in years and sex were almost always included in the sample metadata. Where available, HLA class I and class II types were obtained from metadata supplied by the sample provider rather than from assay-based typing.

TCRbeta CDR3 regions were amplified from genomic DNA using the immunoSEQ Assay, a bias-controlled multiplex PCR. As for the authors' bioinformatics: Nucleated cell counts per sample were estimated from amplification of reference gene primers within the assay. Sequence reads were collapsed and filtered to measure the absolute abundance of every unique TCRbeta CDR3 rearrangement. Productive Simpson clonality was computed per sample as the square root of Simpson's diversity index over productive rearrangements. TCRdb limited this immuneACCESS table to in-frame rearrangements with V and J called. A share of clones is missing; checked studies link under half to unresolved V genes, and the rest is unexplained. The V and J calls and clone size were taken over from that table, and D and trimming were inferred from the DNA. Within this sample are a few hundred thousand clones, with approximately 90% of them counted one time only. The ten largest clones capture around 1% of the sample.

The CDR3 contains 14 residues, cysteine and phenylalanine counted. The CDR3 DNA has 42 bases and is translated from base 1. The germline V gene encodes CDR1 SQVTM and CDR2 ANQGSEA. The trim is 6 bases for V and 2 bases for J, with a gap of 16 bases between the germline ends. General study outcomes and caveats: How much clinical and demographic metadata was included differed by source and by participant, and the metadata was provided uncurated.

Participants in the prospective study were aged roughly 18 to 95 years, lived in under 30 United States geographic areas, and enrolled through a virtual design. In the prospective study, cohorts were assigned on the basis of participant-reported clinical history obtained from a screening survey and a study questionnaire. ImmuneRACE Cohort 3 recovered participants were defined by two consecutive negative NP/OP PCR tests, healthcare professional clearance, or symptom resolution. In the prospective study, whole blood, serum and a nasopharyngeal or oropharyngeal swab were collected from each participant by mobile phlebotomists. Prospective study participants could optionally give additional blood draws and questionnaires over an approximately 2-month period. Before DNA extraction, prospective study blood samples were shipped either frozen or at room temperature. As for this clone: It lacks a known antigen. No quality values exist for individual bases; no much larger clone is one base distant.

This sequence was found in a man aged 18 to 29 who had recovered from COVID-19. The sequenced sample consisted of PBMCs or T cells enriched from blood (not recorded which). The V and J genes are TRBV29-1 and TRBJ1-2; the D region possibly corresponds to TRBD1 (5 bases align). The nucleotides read TGCAGCGTCGACAGCCTACAGGAAAACTATGGCTACACCTTC. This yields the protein CSVDSLQENYGYTF.